A selection of T cell receptor beta chains follows, all from one sample in a study of chemoradiotherapy in HPV16-positive cancers. The method was immunoSEQ multiplex PCR; TCRdb's version includes in-frame clones alone and lacks a portion of them. Counted here are tens of thousands of clones, 73% occurring once; the ten biggest clones make up 2% to 3%. Specimen collection occurred from a patient who underwent chemoradiotherapy. The source of these receptors is a human donor with HPV-associated anogenital cancer. Both conserved end residues are part of each CDR3. D genes are given only for firm matches. Only some rows state a clone size, as once, few, many or a class for expanded clones.

TGTGCCAGCAGCTTTTTGGGCGTCGGGAACACTGAAGCTTTCTTT,CASSFLGVGNTEAFF,TRBV11-3,NA,TRBJ1-1,NA
TGTGCCAGCAGTTCCGGACGGGGAGAAGCTTTCTTT,CASSSGRGEAFF,TRBV6-5,NA,TRBJ1-1,NA
TGTGCCAGCAGCTTAAAGGGGGCGGTCGGTAGCGGATCTTTGAACGAGCAGTACTTC,CASSLKGAVGSGSLNEQYF,TRBV7-2,NA,TRBJ2-7,NA
TGTGCCAGCAGTCTTCGGGGGGGGAACTATGGCTACACCTTC,CASSLRGGNYGYTF,TRBV27,once,TRBJ1-2,NA
TGTGCCTGGAGTGTAGTCGGGAGGGGTGAGCAGTTCTTC,CAWSVVGRGEQFF,TRBV30,NA,TRBJ2-1,TRBD2
TGTGCCAGTTGCAGGGACTACAATCAGCCCCAGCATTTT,CASCRDYNQPQHF,TRBV19,few,TRBJ1-5,NA
TGTGCCAGCAGCCGCACCGGGGAGCTGTTTTTT,CASSRTGELFF,TRBV7-9,NA,TRBJ2-2,NA
TGTGCCAGTAGTAGACGACTGCTAAGCTCCTACGAGCAGTACTTC,CASSRRLLSSYEQYF,TRBV19,few,TRBJ2-7,NA
TGTGCCAGCAGCCAACGCAGGGATAATCCCCAGTACTTC,CASSQRRDNPQYF,TRBV4-2,NA,TRBJ2-5,NA
TGTGCCAGCAGCTTGACAGGGGCCTACGAGCAGTACTTC,CASSLTGAYEQYF,TRBV7-8,few,TRBJ2-7,TRBD1
TGTGCCAGCAGTGGCTTGTCAGGGACAGGGGGTTTCTTT,CASSGLSGTGGFF,TRBV6-1,few,TRBJ1-1,TRBD1
TGCGCCAGCAGCTTGGACACAGGGGGGAGTCAAGATACGCAGTATTTT,CASSLDTGGSQDTQYF,TRBV5-1,NA,TRBJ2-3,TRBD1
TGTGCCAGCTCACCAGCTAGCGGGGGGGCATACAATGAGCAGTTCTTC,CASSPASGGAYNEQFF,TRBV18,NA,TRBJ2-1,TRBD2
TGTGCCAGCAGCGTAGCGGGAACCTCAGATACGCAGTATTTT,CASSVAGTSDTQYF,TRBV28,NA,TRBJ2-3,TRBD2
TGTGCCAGCAGCGTAGCAGCGGGTGGCTCTGGAAACACCATATATTTT,CASSVAAGGSGNTIYF,TRBV9,NA,TRBJ1-3,NA
TGTGCCAGCAGCCGATCGGGGACTAGTCACACAGATACGCAGTATTTT,CASSRSGTSHTDTQYF,TRBV5-6,once,TRBJ2-3,TRBD2
TGTGCCAGCAGTTTCTCGGGATATGGCTACACCTTC,CASSFSGYGYTF,TRBV28,NA,TRBJ1-2,NA
TGTGCCAGTAGTATAAGCCGCCTGGGGTACAATGAGCAGTTCTTC,CASSISRLGYNEQFF,TRBV19,NA,TRBJ2-1,NA
TGTGCCACTCACCACACCCGCAATGAGCAGTTCTTC,CATHHTRNEQFF,TRBV2,NA,TRBJ2-1,NA
TGTGCCAGCAGTGCCCAACTGGGGACAGTGAACACTGAAGCTTTCTTT,CASSAQLGTVNTEAFF,TRBV6-1,NA,TRBJ1-1,TRBD1
TGTGCCAGCAGCCCCGACGGCCCGGAAGCTTTCTTT,CASSPDGPEAFF,TRBV7-2,NA,TRBJ1-1,NA
TGTGCCAGCAGTGAACCCTCCCGGGAAAAACTGTTTTTT,CASSEPSREKLFF,TRBV2,NA,TRBJ1-4,NA
TGTGCCAGCAGCTTTTTGACAGGGGGCTATGGCTACACCTTC,CASSFLTGGYGYTF,TRBV5-4,few,TRBJ1-2,TRBD1
TGTGCCTGGAGCGGGACAGGGGGTGGAAACACCATATATTTT,CAWSGTGGGNTIYF,TRBV30,few,TRBJ1-3,TRBD1
TGTGCCAGCAGCGTGCAGTCTAGCGGGATAAGCACAGATACGCAGTATTTT,CASSVQSSGISTDTQYF,TRBV11-1,NA,TRBJ2-3,TRBD2
TGTGCCAGCAGCTTAAGAAACGGAGAGACCCAGTACTTC,CASSLRNGETQYF,TRBV5-6,NA,TRBJ2-5,NA
TGTGCCAGCAGCGTAAGGGGACAGGGGGACGAGCAGTACTTC,CASSVRGQGDEQYF,TRBV9,NA,TRBJ2-7,TRBD1
TGTGCCAGCAGCTTAAGTCGGGACACCGGGGAGCTGTTTTTT,CASSLSRDTGELFF,TRBV7-3,few,TRBJ2-2,NA
TGTGCCAGCAGCCGGGAGGACCATGGGGGAGATACGCAGTATTTT,CASSREDHGGDTQYF,TRBV4-2,NA,TRBJ2-3,NA
TGTGCCAGCAGTTACCTCGGGGACAGGAGCTCCTACGAGCAGTACTTC,CASSYLGDRSSYEQYF,TRBV6-5,NA,TRBJ2-7,TRBD1
TGTGCCAGCAGTTTATACCGGGACAGGGACAACACCGGGGAGCTGTTTTTT,CASSLYRDRDNTGELFF,TRBV28,NA,TRBJ2-2,TRBD1
TGTGCCACCGTTTCGTCGGGGGGCACTGGGGCCAACGTCCTGACTTTC,CATVSSGGTGANVLTF,TRBV28,NA,TRBJ2-6,NA
TGTGCCAGCACCCGGACAGGGCGCAATCAGCCCCAGCATTTT,CASTRTGRNQPQHF,TRBV2,NA,TRBJ1-5,TRBD1
TGTGCCAGCAGCCCAGGGACAGTTATAGATACGCAGTATTTT,CASSPGTVIDTQYF,TRBV7-9,NA,TRBJ2-3,TRBD1
TGTGCCAGCAGTAAGGACAGGACCTCTGGAAACACCATATATTTT,CASSKDRTSGNTIYF,TRBV2,NA,TRBJ1-3,TRBD1
TGTGCCAGCAGCAAAACTCTTACCGGGGAGCTGTTTTTT,CASSKTLTGELFF,TRBV6-1,NA,TRBJ2-2,NA
TGTGCCAGCAGCCCCCGGAGGCCGAACTCTCAAGAAGAGACCCAGTACTTC,CASSPRRPNSQEETQYF,TRBV4-2,NA,TRBJ2-5,NA
TGTGCCAGCAGCGAAGGGGTGGCAGGGGGCGGAACAGATACACAGTATTTT,CASSEGVAGGGTDTQYF,TRBV5-8,NA,TRBJ2-3,TRBD1
TGTGCCAGCAACTCCCGGAGAGGGGGGGACTATGGCTACACCTTC,CASNSRRGGDYGYTF,TRBV6-5,NA,TRBJ1-2,NA
TGTGCCAGCACGTCTGACAGACCCTCTGGGGCCAACGTCCTGACTTTC,CASTSDRPSGANVLTF,TRBV27,NA,TRBJ2-6,NA